The entry that follows covers one T cell receptor (beta chain) sequence. This specimen belongs to a study of T cells after yellow fever vaccination. One entry per CDR3 protein, called by TCRdb with MiXCR from the 5' RACE reads. The sample has about 630,000 distinct CDR3 sequences, around 12% seen once. Germline lookup yields CDR1 LGHDT and CDR2 YNNKEL (reference sequence). V shed 1 base and J shed 9 bases, with 9 bases lying between them. The CDR3 sequence is 13 residues long. The source is a man aged 25 to 45 who received the YFV17D yellow fever vaccine. Material: PBMCs, obtained on the day of the yellow fever booster vaccination. The chain uses TRBV3-1 and TRBJ2-2, with TRBD2 as a possible D gene (7 bases). The chain's CDR3 is CASSQGGGWELFF. CDR3 in DNA: TGTGCCAGCAGCCAAGGCGGGGGCTGGGAGCTGTTTTTT. The variable domain in full, with the rest retrieved from reference TRBV3-1 and TRBJ2-2, is DTAVSQTPKYLVTQMGNDKSIKCEQNLGHDTMYWYKQDSKKFLKIMFSYNNKELIINETVPNRFSPKSPDKAHLNLHINSLELGDSAVYFCASSQGGGWELFFGEGSRLTVL.